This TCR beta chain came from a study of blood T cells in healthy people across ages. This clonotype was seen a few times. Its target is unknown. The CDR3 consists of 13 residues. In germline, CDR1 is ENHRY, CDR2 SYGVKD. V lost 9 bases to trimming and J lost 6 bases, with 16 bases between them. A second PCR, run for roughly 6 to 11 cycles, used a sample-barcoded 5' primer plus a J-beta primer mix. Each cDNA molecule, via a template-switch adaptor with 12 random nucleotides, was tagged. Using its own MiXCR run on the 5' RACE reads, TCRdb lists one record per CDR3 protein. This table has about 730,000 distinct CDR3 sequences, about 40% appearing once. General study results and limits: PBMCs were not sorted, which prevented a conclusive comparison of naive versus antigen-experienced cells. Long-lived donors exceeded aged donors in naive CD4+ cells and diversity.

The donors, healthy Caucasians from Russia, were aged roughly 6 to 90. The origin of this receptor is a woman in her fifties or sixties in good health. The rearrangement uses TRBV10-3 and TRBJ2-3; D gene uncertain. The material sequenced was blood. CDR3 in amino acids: CAIQSSPRDTQYF. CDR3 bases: TGTGCCATTCAAAGTAGTCCCCGCGATACGCAGTATTTT.